This T cell receptor (beta chain) originates from a study of T cell responses to AZD1222 COVID-19 vaccine. The length of the CDR3 is 14 residues. V was shortened by 0 bases and J by 3 bases, with 9 bases between the two germline ends. Germline V gene lookup returns CDR1 SGHRS and CDR2 YFSETQ. Study outcomes and limitations: Increases in Spike-specific TCR breadth and depth were seen after two AZD1222 doses. Donors skewed white British and female; clonal diversity was possibly underestimated.

Regarding this clone: The target antigen is unknown.

Clones were read by immunoSEQ multiplex PCR, and TCRdb kept only the in-frame ones, dropping some. In total, the table holds around 140,000 clones. The sequencing input was peripheral blood. V is TRBV5-1 and J is TRBJ1-1, with D unclear. The receptor's source is an adult in good health. The CDR3 here is CASSLDKPDTEAFF. The CDR3 region has the DNA TGCGCCAGCAGCTTGGATAAACCTGACACTGAAGCTTTCTTT.